These 7 T cell receptor beta chains share one sample of origin, sequenced in a study of blood T cell repertoires in COVID-19. TCRdb's copy holds only in-frame clones and misses some; the assay was immunoSEQ multiplex PCR. The table has roughly 200,000 clones, 85% to 90% seen once; the top ten hold 2% to 2.5%. The specimen sequenced was PBMCs or T cells enriched from blood (not recorded which). The receptors were sampled from a woman aged 40-49 years with acute COVID-19.

This CDR3 reads CASSPRENSPLHF. CDR3 sequence (DNA): TGTGCCAGCAGCCCCCGGGAGAATTCACCCCTCCACTTT. J is TRBJ1-6 and V is TRBV7-3; no definite D call. Looked up from germline, CDR1 is SGHTA and CDR2 is FQGTGA. This CDR3 contains 13 residues. Trimming pared 5 bases from V and 7 bases from J, leaving 9 bases between. The full variable domain, its missing parts supplied by reference TRBV7-3 and TRBJ1-6, is GAGVSQTPSNKVTEKGKYVELRCDPISGHTALYWYRQSLGQGPEFLIYFQGTGAADDSGLPNDRFFAVRPEGSVSTLKIQRTERGDSAVYLCASSPRENSPLHFGNGTRLTVT.

CDR3 nucleotides: TGTGCCAGCAGTCGCCAAGGCGGTGCTAACTATGGCTACACCTTC. Translated: CASSRQGGANYGYTF. This rearrangement joins TRBV27 to TRBJ1-2; D ambiguous. Germline V gene lookup returns CDR1 MNHEY and CDR2 SMNVEV (reference sequence). The germline V and J ends were trimmed by 5 bases and 0 bases, with 13 bases remaining between them. CDR3 length: 15 amino acids.

The count of this clone is one. This chain uses TRBV7-8 with TRBJ1-5; 11 bases align to TRBD1. Germline-derived CDR1 and CDR2 are SGHVS and FQNEAQ. This CDR3 has 15 residues. The junction had 3 bases not matched to a gene; V was cut back by 4 bases and J by 4 bases. CDR3 nucleotides: TGTGCCAGCAGCTCTAGGGACAGGGGGAATCAGCCCCAGCATTTT. It yields the protein CASSSRDRGNQPQHF.

This chain joins TRBV6-5 and TRBJ2-3; 8 positions agree with TRBD2. The CDR3 totals 15 residues. Trimming at V came to 6 bases and at J to 2 bases, leaving 7 bases not matched to a gene. Per germline, CDR1 MNHEY and CDR2 SVGAGI. CDR3 in amino acids: CASRPYGGATDTQYF. The CDR3 nucleotides are TGTGCCAGCAGGCCTTACGGGGGGGCCACAGATACGCAGTATTTT.

The chain carries TRBV25-1 and TRBJ1-1; D perhaps matches TRBD1 (5 bases). The germline V and J ends were trimmed by 7 bases and 4 bases, with 13 bases remaining between them. The germline CDR1 and CDR2 sequences are MGHDK and SYGVNS. This CDR3 is 13 amino acids long. CDR3 in amino acids: CASTGEATTEAFF. DNA for the CDR3: TGTGCCAGCACGGGGGAGGCGACCACTGAAGCTTTCTTT.

The rearrangement links TRBV6-5 to TRBJ1-1; possible D gene TRBD1, 6 bases. Germline V gene sequence: CDR1 MNHEY, CDR2 SVGAGI. The CDR3 totals 13 residues. Trimming removed 7 bases from V and 1 base from J, with 10 bases in between. CDR3 amino acids: CASNKDRNTEAFF. The CDR3 DNA sequence: TGTGCCAGCAATAAGGACAGGAACACTGAAGCTTTCTTT.

The table lists this clone with a count of one. The V gene is TRBV19, the J gene TRBJ2-1, with 10 bases lining up with TRBD2. The CDR3 loop spans 17 amino acids. The germline CDR1 and CDR2 sequences are LNHDA and SQIVND (reference sequence). Unmatched junction bases numbered 5, after V lost 1 base and J lost 2 bases. This chain's CDR3 is CASSIGLAGEAYNEQFF. The CDR3 DNA reads TGTGCCAGTAGTATAGGTCTAGCGGGAGAGGCCTACAATGAGCAGTTCTTC.